This paragraph reports one T cell receptor beta chain. Trimming at V came to 6 bases and at J to 9 bases, leaving 4 bases not matched to a gene. There are 12 residues in the CDR3. The germline gives CDR1 MDHEN, CDR2 SYDVKM. The data were taken from a study of shared clonotypes between healthy human individuals. Data came from immunoSEQ multiplex PCR; TCRdb stores just in-frame clones and leaves some out. The repertoire includes more than 400,000 clones, roughly 95% of them detected once, and under 0.065% sits in the top ten. V is TRBV28 and J is TRBJ1-5; 8 positions match TRBD1. This sequence originates from a woman in her twenties or thirties in good health. Sequenced sample: naive CD4+ T cells sorted from blood. Subset defined: CD45RA+ positively selected. CDR3 coding DNA: TGTGCCAGCAGGGACAGGGTGCGGCCCCAGCATTTT. It is translated as CASRDRVRPQHF.